One sample yielded the 13 T cell receptor beta chains listed below, sequenced in a study of OX40 agonist ivuxolimab in advanced cancers. Repertoires were generated with immunoSEQ multiplex PCR, while TCRdb's copy carries only in-frame clones and drops some. The sample lists tens of thousands of clones, 85% to 90% occurring once. The specimen was CD4+ or CD8+ T cells sorted from blood, collected in a trial of the OX40 agonist ivuxolimab. Receptors originate from an adult with an advanced solid tumor such as melanoma, head and neck, liver or kidney cancer.

V usage is TRBV6-5 and J usage is TRBJ2-1, with TRBD2 matching over 14 bases. The CDR3 sequence is 15 residues long. From germline, CDR1 is MNHEY and CDR2 SVGAGI. J gave up 5 bases and V 6 bases, and 3 bases lay outside the gene matches. In nucleotides, the CDR3 is TGTGCCAGCAGCCGGGGACTAGCGGGAGACAATGAGCAGTTCTTC. It codes for CASSRGLAGDNEQFF.

This clone was observed a single time. This chain connects TRBV27 to TRBJ2-1, with TRBD2 matching 14 bases. From germline, CDR1 is MNHEY and CDR2 SMNVEV (reference sequence). CDR3 length equals 18 residues. With 1 base clipped from V and 8 bases from J, the junction kept 10 bases outside the gene matches. In DNA, the CDR3 is TGTGCCAGCAGTTTATGGAGTAGACTAGCGGGAGGGACGGATGAGCAGTTCTTC. It codes for CASSLWSRLAGGTDEQFF.

The chain couples TRBV5-1 to TRBJ1-1, with unresolved D. The length of the CDR3 is 14 residues. Germline loops: CDR1 SGHRS, CDR2 YFSETQ. The ends were cut back, 0 bases at V and 1 base at J, with 7 bases in the middle. The CDR3 DNA reads TGCGCCAGCAGCTTGGTATCGGGGAACACTGAAGCTTTCTTT. This encodes CASSLVSGNTEAFF.

This chain connects TRBV18 to TRBJ2-2; unclear D gene. Trimming removed 3 bases at V and 4 bases at J, with 12 bases between. The CDR3 is 15 amino acids. The germline V gene has CDR1 KGHSH and CDR2 LQKENI. The CDR3 sequence: CASSPVGQSTGELFF. In DNA form, the CDR3 reads TGTGCCAGCTCACCGGTTGGGCAGTCCACCGGGGAGCTGTTTTTT.

The chain is built from TRBV11-2 and TRBJ2-1; TRBD2 agrees at 10 bases. J was trimmed by 6 bases and V by 4 bases; bases with no gene match: 9. Germline loops: CDR1 SGHAT, CDR2 FQNNGV. This CDR3 region has 16 residues. In DNA form, the CDR3 reads TGTGCCAGCAGCTACCGTGATAGCGGGAGGATCAATGAGCAGTTCTTC. It translates to CASSYRDSGRINEQFF.

The chain couples TRBV9 to TRBJ2-1; D gene uncertain. The V end lost 4 bases, the J end lost 7 bases, and 6 bases lay between the germline ends. This CDR3 spans 11 amino acids. CDR1 SGDLS and CDR2 YYNGEE come from the germline V gene. The CDR3 DNA is TGTGCCAGCAGCTTGAGGAATGAGCAGTTCTTC. As protein: CASSLRNEQFF.

The genes are TRBV28 and TRBJ2-7; TRBD1 agrees at 8 bases. CDR3 length equals 16 residues. The germline V gene has CDR1 MDHEN and CDR2 SYDVKM. V was clipped by 3 bases and J by 2 bases; unmatched bases: 9. The CDR3 sequence is CASSLLYRDRTYEQYF. The CDR3 DNA is TGTGCCAGCAGTTTGTTGTATCGGGACAGGACCTACGAGCAGTACTTC.

This clone was counted a single time. This chain's CDR3 is CASSIVGRGGYGYTF. The CDR3 DNA follows: TGTGCCAGTAGTATAGTGGGTCGGGGTGGCTATGGCTACACCTTC. The V gene is TRBV19, the J gene TRBJ1-2; no firm D call. From germline, CDR1 is LNHDA and CDR2 SQIVND (reference sequence). The CDR3 loop spans 15 amino acids. Deletions cut 1 base from V and 4 bases from J, with 13 bases between.

The rearrangement links TRBV11-3 to TRBJ2-3; no reliable D call. There are 18 residues in the CDR3. V lost 1 base to trimming and J lost 2 bases, with 19 bases between them. Germline V lookup: CDR1 SGHNT, CDR2 YENEEA. In DNA form, the CDR3 reads TGTGCCAGCAGCTTAGGTCTTTCCCGGACCGATTACACAGATACGCAGTATTTT. This translates into CASSLGLSRTDYTDTQYF.

This rearrangement joins TRBV30 to TRBJ2-1, with D maybe TRBD2 (7 bases). The CDR3 is 14 amino acids. With 8 bases removed from V and 7 bases from J, the gap between germline ends came to 21 bases. CDR1 GTSNPN and CDR2 SVGIG come from the germline V gene (reference sequence). CDR3 bases: TGTGCCCACCTATGGCTAGGGGGAGGGAATGAGCAGTTCTTC. This sequence encodes CAHLWLGGGNEQFF.

Here the CDR3 reads CASSLVTDTQYF. DNA for the CDR3: TGTGCCAGCAGCCTCGTTACAGATACGCAGTATTTT. The J gene is TRBJ2-3, the V gene TRBV14; D gene unclear. The CDR3 is 12 amino acids. The V end lost 4 bases, the J end lost 3 bases, and 5 bases lay between the germline ends. The germline V gene encodes CDR1 SGHDN and CDR2 FVKESK.

This clone has a handful of counts. V gene TRBV28 combines with J gene TRBJ1-5; no reliable D call. This CDR3 is built from 14 residues. Germline-derived CDR1 and CDR2 are MDHEN and SYDVKM. Trimming took 6 bases from V and 2 from J, leaving 11 bases between them. The CDR3 DNA follows: TGTGCCAGCAGCCGACCTATAGGCAATCAGCCCCAGCATTTT. This sequence encodes CASSRPIGNQPQHF. The whole variable domain, filled in from reference TRBV28 and TRBJ1-5, reads DVKVTQSSRYLVKRTGEKVFLECVQDMDHENMFWYRQDPGLGLRLIYFSYDVKMKEKGDIPEGYSVSREKKERFSLILESASTNQTSMYLCASSRPIGNQPQHFGDGTRLSIL.

The chain joins TRBV30 to TRBJ2-2; the match to TRBD2 covers 11 bases. The CDR3 runs 17 residues. V was clipped by 2 bases and J by 7 bases; unmatched bases: 12. Germline V lookup: CDR1 GTSNPN, CDR2 SVGIG (reference sequence). The CDR3 DNA reads as TGTGCCTGGAGTTTTCTCCTAGCGGGAGGTAGTAACGGGGAGCTGTTTTTT. Protein sequence: CAWSFLLAGGSNGELFF.